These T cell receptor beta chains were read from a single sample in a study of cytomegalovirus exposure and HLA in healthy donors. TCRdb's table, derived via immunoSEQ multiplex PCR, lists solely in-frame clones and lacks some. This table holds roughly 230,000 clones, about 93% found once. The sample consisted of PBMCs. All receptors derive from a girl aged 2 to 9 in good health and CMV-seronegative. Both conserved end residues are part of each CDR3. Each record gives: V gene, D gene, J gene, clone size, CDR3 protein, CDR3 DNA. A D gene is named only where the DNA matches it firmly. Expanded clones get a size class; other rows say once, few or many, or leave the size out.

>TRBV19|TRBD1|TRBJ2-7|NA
CASSIGDRDRYEQYF
TGTGCCAGTAGTATTGGAGACAGGGACCGTTACGAGCAGTACTTC
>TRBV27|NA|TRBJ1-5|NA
CASREGVYGQPQHF
TGTGCCAGCAGAGAAGGGGTTTACGGTCAGCCCCAGCATTTT
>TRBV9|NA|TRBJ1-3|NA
CASSAEWWGENTIYF
TGTGCCAGCAGCGCGGAATGGTGGGGAGAAAACACCATATATTTT
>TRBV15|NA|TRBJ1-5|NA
CATSRDQGTNQPQHF
TGTGCCACCAGCAGAGATCAGGGGACGAATCAGCCCCAGCATTTT
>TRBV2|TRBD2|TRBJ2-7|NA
CASSMTTGTSGSKSNYEQYF
TGTGCCAGCAGCATGACGACCGGGACTAGCGGATCTAAATCCAACTACGAGCAGTACTTC
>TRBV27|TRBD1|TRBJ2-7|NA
CASRIIFDRGPYEQYF
TGTGCCAGCAGAATAATATTCGACAGGGGGCCCTACGAGCAGTACTTC
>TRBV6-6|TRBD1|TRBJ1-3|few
CASSYSPGGTGNTIYF
TGTGCCAGCAGTTACTCCCCAGGGGGAACTGGAAACACCATATATTTT
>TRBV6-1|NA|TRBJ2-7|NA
CASSGQVLTYEQYF
TGTGCCAGCAGTGGACAGGTACTCACCTACGAGCAGTACTTC
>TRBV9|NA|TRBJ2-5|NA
CASSVGPFQETQYF
TGTGCCAGCAGCGTGGGGCCATTCCAAGAGACCCAGTACTTC
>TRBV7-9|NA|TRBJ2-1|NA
CASSPRGDTTQKTNEQFF
TGTGCCAGCAGCCCCCGGGGGGACACGACACAGAAGACCAATGAGCAGTTCTTC
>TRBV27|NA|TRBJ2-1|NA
CASSFGWGRAYNEQFF
TGTGCCAGCAGTTTTGGTTGGGGCAGGGCCTACAATGAGCAGTTCTTC
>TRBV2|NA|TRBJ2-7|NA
CASIELYEQYF
TGTGCCAGCATTGAACTCTACGAGCAGTACTTC
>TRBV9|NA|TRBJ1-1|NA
CASGEGILQGTRRDTEAFF
TGTGCCAGCGGGGAGGGGATACTACAGGGAACTCGCCGGGACACTGAAGCTTTCTTT
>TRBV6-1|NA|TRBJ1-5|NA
CASSASPGTQHF
TGTGCCAGCAGTGCCTCGCCGGGGACCCAGCATTTT
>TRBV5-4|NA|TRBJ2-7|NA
CASSSQSSYEQYF
TGTGCCAGCAGCTCACAGAGCTCCTACGAGCAGTACTTC
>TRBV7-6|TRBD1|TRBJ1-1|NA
CASSLGDSYTEAFF
TGTGCCAGCAGCTTAGGGGACAGCTATACTGAAGCTTTCTTT
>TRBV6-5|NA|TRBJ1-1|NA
CASSYSFVNTEAFF
TGTGCCAGCAGTTACTCGTTCGTTAACACTGAAGCTTTCTTT
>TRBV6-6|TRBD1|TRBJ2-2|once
CASSYPDRGRGGELFF
TGTGCCAGCAGTTACCCCGACAGGGGGCGCGGCGGGGAGCTGTTTTTT
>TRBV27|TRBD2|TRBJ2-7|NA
CASSLSIAGAYEQYF
TGTGCCAGCAGTTTATCGATAGCGGGGGCCTACGAGCAGTACTTC
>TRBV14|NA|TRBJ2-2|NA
CASSHSTGELFF
TGTGCCAGCAGCCATAGTACCGGGGAGCTGTTTTTT
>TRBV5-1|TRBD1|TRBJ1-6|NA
CASSGQGVHSPLHF
TGCGCCAGCAGCGGACAGGGGGTGCATTCACCCCTCCACTTT
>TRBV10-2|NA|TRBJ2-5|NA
CASSERWDTQETQYF
TGCGCCAGCAGTGAGAGGTGGGACACACAAGAGACCCAGTACTTC
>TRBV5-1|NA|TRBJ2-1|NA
CASSIGPRGSSYNEQFF
TGCGCCAGCAGCATAGGTCCACGTGGGAGCTCCTACAATGAGCAGTTCTTC
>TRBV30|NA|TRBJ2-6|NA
CAWSKTDPFSGANVLTF
TGTGCCTGGAGTAAAACAGACCCCTTCTCTGGGGCCAACGTCCTGACTTTC
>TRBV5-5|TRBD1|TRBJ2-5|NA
CASSYGTGGTSPETQYF
TGTGCCAGCAGCTATGGGACAGGGGGGACCTCCCCAGAGACCCAGTACTTC
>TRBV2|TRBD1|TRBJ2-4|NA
CASSATGLGENIQYF
TGTGCCAGCAGTGCGACAGGGCTCGGGGAAAACATTCAGTACTTC
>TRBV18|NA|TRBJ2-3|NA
CASSLTGDTQYF
TGTGCCAGCTCATTAACAGGTGATACGCAGTATTTT
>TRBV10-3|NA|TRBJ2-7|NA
CAIGRRYEQYF
TGTGCCATCGGGAGGCGCTACGAGCAGTACTTC
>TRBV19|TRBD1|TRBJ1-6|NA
CASSIPGQGNSPLHF
TGTGCCAGTAGTATCCCGGGACAGGGTAATTCACCCCTCCACTTT
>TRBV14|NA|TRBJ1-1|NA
CASSPETVNTEAFF
TGTGCCAGCAGCCCAGAAACAGTGAACACTGAAGCTTTCTTT
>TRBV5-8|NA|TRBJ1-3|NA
CASRDRGGGNTIYF
TGTGCCAGCAGGGATAGGGGCGGTGGAAACACCATATATTTT
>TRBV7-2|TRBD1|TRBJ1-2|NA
CASCISVGTGLVYGYTF
TGTGCCAGCTGTATCTCCGTTGGGACAGGGTTGGTTTATGGCTACACCTTC
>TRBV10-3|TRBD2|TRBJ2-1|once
CATALAGGVGEQFF
TGTGCCACCGCGCTAGCGGGAGGGGTCGGTGAGCAGTTCTTC
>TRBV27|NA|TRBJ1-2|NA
CASSGSSDRLGGYTF
TGTGCCAGCAGTGGAAGTTCAGACAGGTTGGGGGGCTACACCTTC
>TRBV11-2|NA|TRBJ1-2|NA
CASSPVGGGYGYTF
TGTGCCAGCAGCCCTGTGGGGGGAGGCTATGGCTACACCTTC
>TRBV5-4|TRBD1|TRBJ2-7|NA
CASSPGQGRYEQYF
TGTGCCAGCAGCCCGGGACAGGGGAGGTACGAGCAGTACTTC
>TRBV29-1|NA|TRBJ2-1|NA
CSTSGGSYNEQFF
TGCAGCACCAGTGGTGGCTCCTACAATGAGCAGTTCTTC
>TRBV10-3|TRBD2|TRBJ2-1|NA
CAISDGLADNEQFF
TGTGCCATCAGCGACGGACTAGCGGACAATGAGCAGTTCTTC
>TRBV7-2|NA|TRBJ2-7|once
CASSSHTYEQYF
TGTGCCAGCAGCTCCCACACCTACGAGCAGTACTTC
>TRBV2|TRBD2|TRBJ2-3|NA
CASSEGVGWEGPYDTQYF
TGTGCCAGCAGTGAAGGGGTCGGGTGGGAGGGCCCCTACGATACGCAGTATTTT
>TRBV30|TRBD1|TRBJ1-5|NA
CAWNHPGQGALQPQHF
TGTGCCTGGAACCACCCGGGACAGGGGGCGCTTCAGCCCCAGCATTTT
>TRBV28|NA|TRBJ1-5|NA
CASTLTGATQPQHF
TGTGCCAGCACCCTCACGGGAGCCACCCAGCCCCAGCATTTT
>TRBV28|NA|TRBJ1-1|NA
CASSLSFSTEAFF
TGTGCCAGCAGTTTATCTTTCAGCACTGAAGCTTTCTTT
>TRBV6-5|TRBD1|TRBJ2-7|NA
CASSYSSTTGGQYF
TGTGCCAGCAGTTACTCGAGCACGACAGGGGGACAGTACTTC
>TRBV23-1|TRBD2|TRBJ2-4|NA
CASSHTSGNNDIQYF
TGCGCCAGCAGCCACACTAGCGGGAATAATGACATTCAGTACTTC
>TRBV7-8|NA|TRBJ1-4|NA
CASSSSGGTEKLFF
TGTGCCAGCAGCTCCTCCGGGGGGACTGAAAAACTGTTTTTT
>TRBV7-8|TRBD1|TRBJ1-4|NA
CASSSYTDRGLIFGEKLFF
TGTGCCAGCAGCTCCTATACTGACAGGGGGCTGATTTTCGGTGAAAAACTGTTTTTT
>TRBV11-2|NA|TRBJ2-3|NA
CASSHFSLPDTQYF
TGTGCCAGCAGCCATTTTAGTCTTCCAGATACGCAGTATTTT
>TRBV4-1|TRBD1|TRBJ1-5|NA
CASSQEGTVSNQPQHF
TGCGCCAGCAGCCAAGAAGGGACAGTTAGCAATCAGCCCCAGCATTTT
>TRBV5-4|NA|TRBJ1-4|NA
CASSWNSGNGEKLFF
TGTGCCAGCAGCTGGAACTCGGGGAATGGAGAAAAACTGTTTTTT
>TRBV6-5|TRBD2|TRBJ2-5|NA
CASTQRGGQETQYF
TGTGCCAGCACCCAAAGGGGAGGGCAAGAGACCCAGTACTTC
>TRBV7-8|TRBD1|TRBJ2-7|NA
CASSLGVARDSSYEQYF
TGTGCCAGCAGCTTAGGGGTTGCTCGGGACAGCTCCTACGAGCAGTACTTC
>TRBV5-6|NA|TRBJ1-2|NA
CASSPWGDRILFDGYTF
TGTGCCAGCAGCCCGTGGGGGGATCGAATCCTATTCGATGGCTACACCTTC